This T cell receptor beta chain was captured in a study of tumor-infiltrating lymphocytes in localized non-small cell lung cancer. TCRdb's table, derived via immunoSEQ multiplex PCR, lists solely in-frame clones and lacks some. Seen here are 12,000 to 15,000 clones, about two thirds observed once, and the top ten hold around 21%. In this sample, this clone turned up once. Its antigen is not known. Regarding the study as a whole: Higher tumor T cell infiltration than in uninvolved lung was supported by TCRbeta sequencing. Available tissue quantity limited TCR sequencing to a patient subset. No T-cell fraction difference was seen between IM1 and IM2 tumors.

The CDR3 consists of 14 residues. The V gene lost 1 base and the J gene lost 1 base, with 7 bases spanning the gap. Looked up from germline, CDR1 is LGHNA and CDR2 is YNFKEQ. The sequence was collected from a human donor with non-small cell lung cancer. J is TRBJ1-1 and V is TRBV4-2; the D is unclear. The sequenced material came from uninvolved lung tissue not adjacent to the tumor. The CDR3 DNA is TGTGCCAGCAGCCAAGTGGCAGGGAACACTGAAGCTTTCTTT. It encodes CASSQVAGNTEAFF.